This T cell receptor (beta chain) was recovered during a study of T cells in Graves' hyperthyroidism and ophthalmopathy. General study findings and limits: By a 13 V-J model, ophthalmopathy was set apart from stable hyperthyroidism. Blood also carried most thyroid clonotypes expanded above 0.001.

This clonotype was observed many times. Its antigen is as yet unknown. Patients aged 18 to 65 had newly diagnosed hyperthyroidism lasting under 2 months. Amplification of TCR beta CDR3 regions used RNA as the template. The HTBI set primed first-round TCR CDR3 RT-PCR. TCRdb redid the calling of the multiplex PCR reads with MiXCR, one entry per CDR3 protein. Among some 560,000 distinct CDR3 sequences listed, around 16% were seen once. Trimming stripped 1 base from V and 4 bases from J, with 16 bases between. Germline CDR1 reads MNHNS; CDR2 reads SASEGT. The CDR3 length is 16 residues. The chain recombines TRBV6-1 with TRBJ1-2; D is unresolved. Sequences were obtained from blood. The receptor was isolated from a woman in her twenties or thirties with Graves' hyperthyroidism. The CDR3 is CASSEGGSDGIYGYTF. The DNA of the CDR3 is TGTGCCAGCAGTGAAGGAGGGTCGGATGGTATCTATGGCTACACCTTC.